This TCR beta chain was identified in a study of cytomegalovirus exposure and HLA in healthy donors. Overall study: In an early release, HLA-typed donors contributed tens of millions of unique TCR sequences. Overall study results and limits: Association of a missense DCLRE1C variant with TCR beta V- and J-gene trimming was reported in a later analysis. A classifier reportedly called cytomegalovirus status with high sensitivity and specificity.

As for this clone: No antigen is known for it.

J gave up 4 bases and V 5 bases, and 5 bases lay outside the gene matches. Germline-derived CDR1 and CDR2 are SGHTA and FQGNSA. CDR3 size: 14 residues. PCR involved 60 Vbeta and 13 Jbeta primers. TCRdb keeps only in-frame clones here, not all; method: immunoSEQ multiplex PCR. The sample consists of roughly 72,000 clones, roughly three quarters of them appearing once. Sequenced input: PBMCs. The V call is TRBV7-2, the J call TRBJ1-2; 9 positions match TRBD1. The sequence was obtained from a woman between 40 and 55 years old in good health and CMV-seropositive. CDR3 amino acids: CASSRTGQGYGYTF. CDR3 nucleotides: TGTGCCAGCAGCCGAACGGGACAGGGCTATGGCTACACCTTC.